This TCR gamma chain was captured by sequencing in a study of gamma delta lymphoproliferative disorders and STAT genes. Sequencing used genomic DNA taken from PBMCs of patients and controls. This CDR3 region has 14 residues. The V gene end was trimmed by 7 bases and the J gene end by 0 bases; junction bases not matched to a gene: 5. The germline V gene encodes CDR1 VENAVY and CDR2 YDSYNSRV. TCRdb re-processed the multiplex PCR reads using CATT. In the table there are over 4,000 gamma-chain clones, over 7.5% of which are singletons. This clone was seen many times. The origin of this receptor is a human donor in good health. Sequenced input: blood. The chain combines TRGV8 with TRGJP1. The J gene, left out of TCRdb, was set here by checking the DNA against germline. CDR3 residues: CATCLNTTGWFKIF. CDR3 DNA sequence: TGTGCCACCTGCTTAAATACCACTGGTTGGTTCAAGATATTT.